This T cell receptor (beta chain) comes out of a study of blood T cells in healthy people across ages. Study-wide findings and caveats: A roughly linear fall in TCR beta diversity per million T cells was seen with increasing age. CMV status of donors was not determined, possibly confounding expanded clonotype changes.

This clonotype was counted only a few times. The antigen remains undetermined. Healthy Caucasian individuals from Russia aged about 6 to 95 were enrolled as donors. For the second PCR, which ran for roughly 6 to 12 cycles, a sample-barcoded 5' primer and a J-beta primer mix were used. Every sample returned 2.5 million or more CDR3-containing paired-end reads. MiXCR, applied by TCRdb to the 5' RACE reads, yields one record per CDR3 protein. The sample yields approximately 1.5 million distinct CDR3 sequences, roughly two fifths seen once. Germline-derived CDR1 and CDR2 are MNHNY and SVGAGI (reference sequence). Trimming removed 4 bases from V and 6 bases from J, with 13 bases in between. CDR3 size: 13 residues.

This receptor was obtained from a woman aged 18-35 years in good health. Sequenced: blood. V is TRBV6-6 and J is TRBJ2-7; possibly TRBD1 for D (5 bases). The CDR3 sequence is CASSWGFGSEQYF. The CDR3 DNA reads TGTGCCAGCAGTTGGGGCTTCGGTAGCGAGCAGTACTTC.